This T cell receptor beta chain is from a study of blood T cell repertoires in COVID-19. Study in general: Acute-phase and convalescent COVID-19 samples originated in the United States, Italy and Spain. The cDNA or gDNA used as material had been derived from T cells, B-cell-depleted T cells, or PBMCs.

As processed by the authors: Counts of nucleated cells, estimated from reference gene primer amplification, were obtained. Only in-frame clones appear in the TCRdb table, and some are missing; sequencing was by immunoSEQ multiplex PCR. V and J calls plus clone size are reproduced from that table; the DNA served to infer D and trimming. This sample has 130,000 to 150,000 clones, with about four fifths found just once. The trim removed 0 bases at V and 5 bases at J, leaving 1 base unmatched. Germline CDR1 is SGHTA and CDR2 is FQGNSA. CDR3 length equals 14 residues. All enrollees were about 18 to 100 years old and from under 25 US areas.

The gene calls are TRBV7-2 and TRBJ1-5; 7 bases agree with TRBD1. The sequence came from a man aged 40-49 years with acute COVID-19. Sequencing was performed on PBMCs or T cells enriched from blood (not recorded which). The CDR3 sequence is CASSLAGQYQPQHF. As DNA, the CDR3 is TGTGCCAGCAGCTTAGCGGGACAGTATCAGCCCCAGCATTTT.